Listed here are 28 T cell receptor beta chains from one sample, sequenced in a study of blood T cell repertoires in COVID-19. The protocol was immunoSEQ multiplex PCR, while the TCRdb copy is restricted to in-frame clones and leaves out a portion. The repertoire holds about 190,000 clones, with almost 90% as singletons. The sequencing sample was made of peripheral blood. The receptors here all came from a man between 45 and 60 years old with acute or convalescent COVID-19.

The chain uses TRBV13 and TRBJ2-3, with TRBD1 as a possible D gene (7 bases). Between the trimmed V and J ends, which lost 5 bases and 3 bases, there was a span of 9 bases. The length of the CDR3 is 13 residues. Looked up from germline, CDR1 is PRHDT and CDR2 is FYEKMQ (reference sequence). The CDR3, as DNA: TGTGCCAGCAGCGCGGGACAGACAGATACGCAGTATTTT. Protein: CASSAGQTDTQYF. Together with reference TRBV13 and TRBJ2-3, the CDR3 gives the full variable domain: AAGVIQSPRHLIKEKRETATLKCYPIPRHDTVYWYQQGPGQDPQFLISFYEKMQSDKGSIPDRFSAQQFSDYHSELNMSSLELGDSALYFCASSAGQTDTQYFGPGTRLTVL.

The gene calls are TRBV6-5 and TRBJ1-5, with unresolved D. V lost 2 bases, J lost 3 bases, and 8 bases lay in between. Germline V CDR1 and CDR2: MNHEY, SVGAGI. The CDR3 extends over 14 amino acids. The CDR3 spells CASSYRGANQPQHF. Written as DNA, the CDR3 is TGTGCCAGCAGTTACCGGGGTGCCAATCAGCCCCAGCATTTT.

In its sample, this clone was seen a few times. The chain joins TRBV12-5 to TRBJ2-1, with TRBD2 matching 13 bases. The CDR3 is made up of 18 amino acids. Germline V gene sequence: CDR1 LGHNT, CDR2 FRNRAP. With V trimmed by 0 bases and J by 6 bases, 8 bases remained unmatched. Here the CDR3 DNA reads TGTGCTAGTGGTTTGGTACCTGACGGACTAGCGGGAGTCAATGAGCAGTTCTTC. Its translation: CASGLVPDGLAGVNEQFF.

The chain is built from TRBV29-1 and TRBJ2-7, with 11 bases lining up with TRBD2. The V and J ends lost 2 bases and 6 bases, in that order; junction bases with no gene match: 12. Germline V gene lookup returns CDR1 SQVTM and CDR2 ANQGSEA. The CDR3 is 16 amino acids. CDR3 in DNA: TGCAGCGTTGAAAAACTAGCGGGAGTCAACGTCGGCGAGCAGTACTTC. Its protein is CSVEKLAGVNVGEQYF.

As for this clone: The same CDR3 arises from other DNA sequences in this sample as well. The chain combines TRBV19 with TRBJ2-5; maybe TRBD1 (5 bases). Germline V gene lookup returns CDR1 LNHDA and CDR2 SQIVND (reference sequence). The CDR3 is made up of 13 amino acids. V was trimmed by 5 bases and J by 1 base, leaving 8 bases between them. The CDR3 protein is CASSGQGQETQYF. The CDR3 DNA reads TGTGCCAGTAGTGGGCAGGGCCAAGAGACCCAGTACTTC.

The V gene is TRBV15, the J gene TRBJ1-2; 10 bases match TRBD1. Germline V gene data show CDR1 as LNHNV and CDR2 as YYDKDF (reference sequence). This CDR3 is 16 amino acids long. V was clipped by 3 bases and J by 0 bases; unmatched bases: 4. The chain's CDR3 is CATSSPGTGANYGYTF. In DNA form, the CDR3 reads TGTGCCACCAGCAGTCCGGGGACAGGGGCTAACTATGGCTACACCTTC.

V and J are TRBV11-2 and TRBJ2-3; D is unresolved. Trimming left V 5 bases short and J 2 bases short, with 11 bases between. This CDR3 spans 14 amino acids. Per germline, CDR1 SGHAT and CDR2 FQNNGV. CDR3 coding DNA: TGTGCCAGCAGCCGAGAGGCTACCACAGATACGCAGTATTTT. It specifies CASSREATTDTQYF. The full variable domain, rest sourced from reference TRBV11-2 and TRBJ2-3, is EAGVAQSPRYKIIEKRQSVAFWCNPISGHATLYWYQQILGQGPKLLIQFQNNGVVDDSQLPKDRFSAERLKGVDSTLKIQPAKLEDSAVYLCASSREATTDTQYFGPGTRLTVL.

Written as DNA, the CDR3 is TGTGCCAGTAGACGCACCGCAACCCACGGGGAGACCCAGTACTTC. The encoded protein is CASRRTATHGETQYF. The chain links TRBV19 to TRBJ2-5, with no clear D. This CDR3 contains 15 residues. CDR1 is LNHDA and CDR2 is SQIVND in the germline V gene (reference sequence). Trimming removed 6 bases at V and 5 bases at J, with 19 bases between.

The gene calls are TRBV11-2 and TRBJ2-2, with 8 bases that match TRBD1. Germline trimming cut 8 bases from V and 4 bases from J; bases unmatched to any gene: 9. This CDR3 is 15 amino acids long. Looked up from germline, CDR1 is SGHAT and CDR2 is FQNNGV. CDR3 bases: TGTGCCAGCCCCCCCGACAGGGGAGGCACCGGGGAGCTGTTTTTT. As protein: CASPPDRGGTGELFF.

This sequence joins TRBV27 and TRBJ2-3; D call uncertain. The CDR3 contains 15 residues. Trimming shortened V by 2 bases and J by 1 base, and 10 bases separated the two germline ends. Germline V gene lookup returns CDR1 MNHEY and CDR2 SMNVEV (reference sequence). The CDR3 protein is CASSLNPRGTDTQYF. In DNA form, the CDR3 reads TGTGCCAGCAGTTTAAACCCCCGAGGCACAGATACGCAGTATTTT.

This clone was recorded a few times. The gene calls are TRBV28 and TRBJ1-6; 7 bases match TRBD1. The CDR3 has 16 amino acids. The V gene end was trimmed by 7 bases and the J gene end by 10 bases; junction bases not matched to a gene: 16. Germline V gene data show CDR1 as MDHEN and CDR2 as SYDVKM. The CDR3 region is CASNLKGGTEHSPLHF. The CDR3 bases are TGTGCCAGCAACTTAAAAGGAGGGACAGAACACTCACCCCTCCACTTT.

This clone was counted a few times. This sample also contains other DNA sequences that code for the same CDR3. The chain carries TRBV7-9 and TRBJ2-1; D ambiguous. V was pared by 3 bases and J by 4 bases, with 10 bases between. This CDR3 contains 14 residues. Looked up from germline, CDR1 is SEHNR and CDR2 is FQNEAQ (reference sequence). CDR3 region: CASSLAQSYNEQFF. Here the CDR3 DNA reads TGTGCCAGCAGCTTGGCACAGAGTTACAATGAGCAGTTCTTC.

This clone was detected only once. The chain is built from TRBV6-2 or TRBV6-3 and TRBJ2-1; D remains ambiguous. Germline CDR1 MNHEY, CDR2 SVGEGT. This CDR3 spans 16 amino acids. V was trimmed by 0 bases and J by 0 bases, leaving 9 bases between them. The CDR3 DNA reads TGTGCCAGCAGTTACTCCCGGTGGAGCTCCTACAATGAGCAGTTCTTC. It translates to CASSYSRWSSYNEQFF.

This chain uses TRBV4-2 with TRBJ2-1; 9 bases agree with TRBD1. This CDR3 comprises 15 residues. Germline V gives CDR1 LGHNA, CDR2 YNFKEQ. V shed 7 bases, J shed 4 bases, and the junction held 8 bases outside the gene matches. The CDR3 DNA reads TGTGCCAGCAAAGCGGGACAGGGTAATTACAATGAGCAGTTCTTC. Its protein product is CASKAGQGNYNEQFF.

This chain joins TRBV5-1 and TRBJ2-6; D possibly corresponds to TRBD1 (8 bases). Germline loops: CDR1 SGHRS, CDR2 YFSETQ. This CDR3 is built from 21 residues. V lost 4 bases to trimming and J lost 0 bases, with 26 bases between them. In DNA form, the CDR3 reads TGCGCCAGCAGCCCCCAGCCATCGACAGGGGACTATATCTCTGGGGCCAACGTCCTGACTTTC. It codes for CASSPQPSTGDYISGANVLTF.

This clone was seen more than once but under ten times. Within the sample, other DNA sequences also encode this same CDR3. V gene TRBV30 combines with J gene TRBJ1-1, with D tentatively TRBD1 (6 bases). Trimming stripped 2 bases from V and 0 bases from J, with 10 bases between. Germline loops: CDR1 GTSNPN, CDR2 SVGIG (reference sequence). The CDR3 is 14 amino acids. The CDR3 sequence: CAWSKTGLNTEAFF. Here the CDR3 DNA reads TGTGCCTGGAGTAAGACAGGTCTGAACACTGAAGCTTTCTTT.

This chain links TRBV15 with TRBJ2-5; 9 bases map to TRBD1. This CDR3 has 15 amino acids. The V and J ends lost 6 bases and 5 bases, in that order; junction bases with no gene match: 10. The germline V gene encodes CDR1 LNHNV and CDR2 YYDKDF (reference sequence). The CDR3 nucleotides are TGTGCCACCAGTATTACGGGACAGGGCTGGGAGACCCAGTACTTC. As protein: CATSITGQGWETQYF.

The V gene is TRBV3-1 (or the pseudogene TRBV3-2), the J gene TRBJ2-7; TRBD1 aligns across 9 bases. Per the germline V gene, CDR1 is LGHDT and CDR2 is YNNKEL (reference sequence). Trimming at V came to 4 bases and at J to 4 bases, leaving 8 bases not matched to a gene. CDR3 length equals 15 residues. CDR3 protein: CASSLGQGTSYEQYF. In nucleotides, the CDR3 is TGTGCCAGCAGCCTCGGACAGGGGACCTCGTACGAGCAGTACTTC.

The chain links TRBV2 to TRBJ1-6, with 9 bases aligning to TRBD1. This CDR3 contains 16 residues. Germline loops: CDR1 SNHLY, CDR2 FYNNEI. J lost 6 bases, V lost 3 bases, and 6 bases had no gene match. DNA for the CDR3: TGTGCCAGCAGTGATACAGGGGGCTTCCGTAATTCACCCCTCCACTTT. This translates into CASSDTGGFRNSPLHF.

This chain links TRBV7-6 with TRBJ2-2; D gene ambiguous. The ends were cut back, 5 bases at V and 3 bases at J, with 4 bases in the middle. Germline V gene lookup returns CDR1 SGHVS and CDR2 FNYEAQ. The CDR3 is 12 amino acids. The CDR3 region is CASSTYTGELFF. DNA of the CDR3: TGTGCCAGCAGCACTTACACCGGGGAGCTGTTTTTT.

This chain links TRBV9 with TRBJ2-3, with 8 bases fitting TRBD2. The germline gives CDR1 SGDLS, CDR2 YYNGEE. V shed 3 bases and J 5 bases; nucleotides not matched to a gene: 5. The CDR3 totals 14 residues. The CDR3 here is CASSGGGPGDTQYF. CDR3 nucleotides: TGTGCCAGCAGCGGCGGGGGGCCTGGAGATACGCAGTATTTT. Full variable domain (outside the CDR3, taken from reference TRBV9 and TRBJ2-3): DSGVTQTPKHLITATGQRVTLRCSPRSGDLSVYWYQQSLDQGLQFLIQYYNGEERAKGNILERFSAQQFPDLHSELNLSSLELGDSALYFCASSGGGPGDTQYFGPGTRLTVL.

The rearrangement joins TRBV18 to TRBJ2-7, with 12 positions matching TRBD2. Germline V gene lookup returns CDR1 KGHSH and CDR2 LQKENI. The CDR3 is 17 amino acids. The trim removed 4 bases at V and 1 base at J, leaving 8 bases unmatched. The CDR3 DNA follows: TGTGCCAGCTCACTCGGACTAGCGGGAAGTGTGTCCTACGAGCAGTACTTC. Residues: CASSLGLAGSVSYEQYF.

This sequence joins TRBV3-1 (or the pseudogene TRBV3-2) and TRBJ2-2; the match to TRBD2 covers 12 bases. V lost 2 bases, J lost 4 bases, and 14 bases stayed unmatched. CDR1 and CDR2 (germline): LGHDT, YNNKEL (reference sequence). This CDR3 contains 20 residues. The CDR3 sequence: CASSQSLAGGISYSTGELFF. In nucleotides, the CDR3 is TGTGCCAGCAGCCAATCCCTAGCGGGGGGGATTTCGTATAGCACCGGGGAGCTGTTTTTT.

This chain links TRBV6-2 or TRBV6-3 with TRBJ2-6, with TRBD1 matching 7 bases. The germline V gene has CDR1 MNHEY and CDR2 SVGEGT. V shed 0 bases, J shed 0 bases, and the junction held 11 bases outside the gene matches. This CDR3 comprises 20 residues. The CDR3 bases are TGTGCCAGCAGTTACTCCCCCCAGGGGGTTACCCCCTCTGGGGCCAACGTCCTGACTTTC. It specifies CASSYSPQGVTPSGANVLTF.

The V call is TRBV11-2, the J call TRBJ1-2; the match to TRBD1 covers 7 bases. This CDR3 is 14 amino acids long. From germline, CDR1 is SGHAT and CDR2 FQNNGV. Trimming removed 5 bases from V and 0 bases from J; junction bases left unmatched: 3. DNA of the CDR3: TGTGCCAGCAGCCTGGGACAGACTAACTATGGCTACACCTTC. This gives the protein CASSLGQTNYGYTF.

A single count supports this clone. The J gene is TRBJ2-2, the V gene TRBV19; maybe TRBD2 (6 bases). The V end was cut by 7 bases, the J end by 3 bases, with 9 bases between. Germline lookup yields CDR1 LNHDA and CDR2 SQIVND (reference sequence). This CDR3 comprises 13 residues. CDR3 coding DNA: TGTGCCAGTAACGCGGGATACACCGGGGAGCTGTTTTTT. This sequence encodes CASNAGYTGELFF. Filled out from reference TRBV19 and TRBJ2-2, the complete variable domain reads DGGITQSPKYLFRKEGQNVTLSCEQNLNHDAMYWYRQDPGQGLRLIYYSQIVNDFQKGDIAEGYSVSREKKESFPLTVTSAQKNPTAFYLCASNAGYTGELFFGEGSRLTVL.

The chain links TRBV11-3 to TRBJ2-5; a possible D gene is TRBD2 (5 bases). The CDR3 extends over 13 amino acids. The germline V gene has CDR1 SGHNT and CDR2 YENEEA. Trimming left V 3 bases short and J 4 bases short, with 9 bases between. The CDR3 nucleotides read TGTGCCAGCAGCTTTGGGAGCATAGAGACCCAGTACTTC. It specifies CASSFGSIETQYF.

V usage is TRBV18 and J usage is TRBJ2-7; D is unresolved. The V end was cut by 4 bases, the J end by 2 bases, with 12 bases between. Germline CDR1 KGHSH, CDR2 LQKENI. CDR3 length equals 14 residues. The CDR3, as DNA: TGTGCCAGCTCACGTGATCCTGGCCCCTACGAGCAGTACTTC. This codes for CASSRDPGPYEQYF.